Each of the 24 T cell receptor beta chains below was sequenced from the same sample in a study of blood T cell repertoires in COVID-19. Here immunoSEQ multiplex PCR was the method, and the copy in TCRdb shows in-frame clones only, minus some. The sample has about 260,000 clones; about 83% are singletons. Sequencing used PBMCs or T cells enriched from blood (not recorded which). The receptors were sampled from a woman in her forties or fifties who had recovered from COVID-19.

CDR3 sequence (DNA): TGTGCCAGCAGCCCAAACATTAATGAAAAACTGTTTTTT. This translates into CASSPNINEKLFF. The chain is built from TRBV11-2 and TRBJ1-4; D unclear. CDR3 length equals 13 residues. Trimming pared 5 bases from V and 4 bases from J, leaving 8 bases between. The V gene's germline CDR1 is SGHAT and CDR2 FQNNGV.

The chain has TRBV21-1 and TRBJ2-7; the table names TRBD2, a call not compared with the DNA. TRBV21-1 is deemed a pseudogene. This CDR3 is built from 15 residues. Here the CDR3 DNA reads TGTGCCAGCAGCTGTCGGACTAGCGGGAGAAGCGAGCAGTACTTC. It specifies CASSCRTSGRSEQYF.

V gene TRBV4-1 combines with J gene TRBJ2-1; TRBD2 matches at 7 bases. CDR3 length: 15 residues. V was pared by 7 bases and J by 0 bases, with 6 bases of the junction left unmatched. Germline loops: CDR1 MGHRA, CDR2 YSYEKL. CDR3 bases: TGCGCCAGCACCCGTACGGGAGGCTCCTACAATGAGCAGTTCTTC. It is translated as CASTRTGGSYNEQFF.

V and J are TRBV7-2 and TRBJ2-1, with 9 positions matching TRBD1. This CDR3 comprises 15 residues. Germline-derived CDR1 and CDR2 are SGHTA and FQGNSA. Trimming took 5 bases from V and 5 from J; bases not matched to a gene: 7. The CDR3 reads CASSGNRGRDNEQFF. The CDR3 DNA follows: TGTGCCAGCAGCGGTAACAGGGGGCGCGACAATGAGCAGTTCTTC.

V usage is TRBV19 and J usage is TRBJ1-1; perhaps TRBD1 as D (5 bases). Trimming took off 1 base at V and 0 bases at J, with 12 bases between the two ends. CDR1 LNHDA and CDR2 SQIVND come from the germline V gene (reference sequence). CDR3 length: 16 residues. The CDR3 region has the DNA TGTGCCAGTAGTATAGGTTTCAGGGCGGTGAACACTGAAGCTTTCTTT. This gives the protein CASSIGFRAVNTEAFF.

The rearrangement uses TRBV29-1 and TRBJ1-3; TRBD1 might be the D (6 bases). The CDR3 covers 13 residues. Germline V gene lookup returns CDR1 SQVTM and CDR2 ANQGSEA. The ends were cut back, 5 bases at V and 1 base at J, with 9 bases in the middle. The CDR3, as DNA: TGCAGCGTTTTAACAGGGTCTGGAAACACCATATATTTT. This translates into CSVLTGSGNTIYF.

The J gene is TRBJ2-1, the V gene TRBV5-1; D remains ambiguous. V gave up 0 bases and J gave up 0 bases, with 16 bases separating them. This CDR3 has 18 residues. CDR1 SGHRS and CDR2 YFSETQ come from the germline V gene. The CDR3 coding sequence is TGCGCCAGCAGCTTGGGGCTTTCGGGTGCCAGCTCCTACAATGAGCAGTTCTTC. Its protein product is CASSLGLSGASSYNEQFF.

This clone showed up many times. The chain links TRBV7-8 to TRBJ1-6; 9 positions agree with TRBD1. Germline CDR1 is SGHVS and CDR2 is FQNEAQ. The CDR3 covers 16 residues. The V and J ends lost 6 bases and 0 bases, in that order; junction bases with no gene match: 3. The CDR3 region has the DNA TGTGCCAGCAGGTTGGACAGGGGCTCCTATAATTCACCCCTCCACTTT. Protein: CASRLDRGSYNSPLHF.

In this sample, this clone turned up a few times. The rearrangement uses TRBV7-2 and TRBJ1-3; D is ambiguous. Germline V gene data show CDR1 as SGHTA and CDR2 as FQGNSA. The CDR3 loop spans 13 amino acids. The V end was cut by 0 bases, the J end by 4 bases, with 4 bases between. CDR3 sequence (DNA): TGTGCCAGCAGCTTAGCGAGCGGAAACACCATATATTTT. It translates to CASSLASGNTIYF. Full variable domain (rest looked up from reference TRBV7-2 and TRBJ1-3): GAGVSQSPSNKVTEKGKDVELRCDPISGHTALYWYRQSLGQGLEFLIYFQGNSAPDKSGLPSDRFSAERTGGSVSTLTIQRTQQEDSAVYLCASSLASGNTIYFGEGSWLTVV.

The V call is TRBV10-3, the J call TRBJ1-5; TRBD1 aligns across 10 bases. Looked up from germline, CDR1 is ENHRY and CDR2 is SYGVKD. V dropped 6 bases and J dropped 7; count of bases not matched to a gene: 6. The CDR3 has 14 residues. As DNA, the CDR3 is TGTGCCATCAGCGGGGACAGGGGCGGGCAGCCCCAGCATTTT. Its translation: CAISGDRGGQPQHF.

The chain carries TRBV9 and TRBJ1-2, with TRBD1 as a possible D gene (6 bases). This CDR3 is built from 15 residues. Germline V gives CDR1 SGDLS, CDR2 YYNGEE. The V and J ends lost 4 bases and 3 bases respectively, with 16 bases between them. The CDR3 bases are TGTGCCAGCAGCCCGGGGGGCAGGGATGACTATGGCTACACCTTC. Translated: CASSPGGRDDYGYTF.

The chain links TRBV6-1 to TRBJ2-3; D may be TRBD2 (6 bases). This CDR3 contains 15 residues. Germline V gives CDR1 MNHNS, CDR2 SASEGT. Trimming cost V 3 bases and J 3 bases, with 13 bases left between them. CDR3 region: CASSETRGGTDTQYF. Here the CDR3 DNA reads TGTGCCAGCAGTGAGACTAGGGGCGGAACAGATACGCAGTATTTT.

For the CDR3, the DNA is TGTGCCGGGAAAACAGGGGTCTCCTATAATTCACCCCTCCACTTT. It encodes CAGKTGVSYNSPLHF. The J gene is TRBJ1-6, the V gene TRBV30, with 7 nucleotides matching TRBD1. V shed 8 bases, J shed 0 bases, and the junction held 7 bases outside the gene matches. This CDR3 region has 15 residues. Germline CDR1 GTSNPN, CDR2 SVGIG (reference sequence).

The rearrangement uses TRBV18 and TRBJ1-5; TRBD1 might be the D (5 bases). The germline V and J ends were trimmed by 2 bases and 1 base, with 9 bases remaining between them. The CDR3 runs to 15 residues. Germline lookup yields CDR1 KGHSH and CDR2 LQKENI. CDR3 coding DNA: TGTGCCAGCTCACCAGACAGTTTGAGCAATCAGCCCCAGCATTTT. Translated, it gives CASSPDSLSNQPQHF.

The DNA of the CDR3 is TGCGCCAGCAGCCAAGATCTCGCGGGGAACACCGGGGAGCTGTTTTTT. Protein sequence: CASSQDLAGNTGELFF. The J gene is TRBJ2-2, the V gene TRBV4-3, with D perhaps TRBD2 (5 bases). Germline CDR1 and CDR2: LGHNA and YSLEER. The CDR3 is 16 residues long. Trimming cost V 0 bases and J 1 base, with 9 bases left between them.

This clone was observed once. The chain recombines TRBV14 with TRBJ2-2; 11 nucleotides match TRBD2. This CDR3 has 17 amino acids. Germline trimming cut 0 bases from V and 2 bases from J; bases unmatched to any gene: 2. Germline V gene lookup returns CDR1 SGHDN and CDR2 FVKESK. CDR3: CASSQEGLAENTGELFF. The CDR3, as DNA: TGTGCCAGCAGCCAAGAGGGACTAGCGGAAAACACCGGGGAGCTGTTTTTT.

The rearrangement joins TRBV18 to TRBJ1-1, with 7 nucleotides matching TRBD1. CDR1 is KGHSH, CDR2 LQKENI, per germline. After removal of 8 bases from V and 0 bases from J, the junction contained 12 bases not matched to a gene. The CDR3 consists of 16 residues. CDR3 amino acids: CASQTTGVPVNTEAFF. As DNA, the CDR3 is TGTGCCAGCCAAACTACAGGGGTTCCGGTGAACACTGAAGCTTTCTTT.

The gene calls are TRBV28 and TRBJ2-2; TRBD2 matches at 8 bases. The CDR3 spans 18 residues. V lost 6 bases to trimming and J lost 5 bases; unmatched junction nucleotides: 17. The germline V gene has CDR1 MDHEN and CDR2 SYDVKM. CDR3 sequence: CASSIPTLAGPITGELFF. The CDR3 nucleotides are TGTGCCAGCAGCATCCCCACTTTAGCGGGGCCGATAACCGGGGAGCTGTTTTTT.

The chain joins TRBV6-5 to TRBJ1-5; TRBD1 matches 9 bases. The CDR3 extends over 16 amino acids. The J segment lost 7 bases and the V segment lost 0 bases, leaving 7 bases of the junction unmatched. Germline V CDR1 and CDR2: MNHEY, SVGAGI. In nucleotides, the CDR3 is TGTGCCAGCAGTTACTCGGCACAGGGGGCTAGGCAGCCCCAGCATTTT. It yields the protein CASSYSAQGARQPQHF.

This sequence joins TRBV18 and TRBJ1-5; maybe TRBD1 (6 bases). The CDR3 is made up of 14 amino acids. Per the germline V gene, CDR1 is KGHSH and CDR2 is LQKENI. V was trimmed by 3 bases and J by 7 bases, leaving 13 bases between them. The CDR3 coding sequence is TGTGCCAGCTCACCGACACAGGGCGCCCAGCCCCAGCATTTT. As protein: CASSPTQGAQPQHF.

Remarks on this clone: A read error may produce the germline difference seen at one junction end. The V gene is TRBV7-2, the J gene TRBJ1-1; weak D call: TRBD1 (5 bases). This CDR3 region has 13 residues. From germline, CDR1 is SGHTA and CDR2 FQGNSA. CDR3 region: CASSPAGNPDAFF. The CDR3 DNA follows: TGTGCCAGCAGCCCCGCAGGGAATCCTGACGCTTTCTTT.

The rearrangement uses TRBV24-1 and TRBJ2-3, with TRBD2 identical over 7 bases. There are 14 residues in the CDR3. V was pared by 2 bases and J by 4 bases, with 2 bases of the junction left unmatched. Germline values: CDR1 KGHDR, CDR2 SFDVKD. The chain's CDR3 is CATSDSTSADTQYF. Here the CDR3 DNA reads TGTGCCACCAGTGATTCTACTAGCGCAGATACGCAGTATTTT.

This rearrangement joins TRBV4-2 to TRBJ2-5, with 13 bases matching TRBD2. The germline V gene has CDR1 LGHNA and CDR2 YNFKEQ. Trimming cost V 0 bases and J 5 bases; bases outside gene matches: 3. This CDR3 region has 16 residues. The CDR3 nucleotides read TGTGCCAGCAGCCAAGATTGGACTAGCGGGAGTGAGACCCAGTACTTC. Encoded protein: CASSQDWTSGSETQYF.

The chain couples TRBV30 to TRBJ1-2, with 10 bases fitting TRBD1. Germline trimming cut 1 base from V and 2 bases from J; bases unmatched to any gene: 4. Germline CDR1 GTSNPN, CDR2 SVGIG (reference sequence). The CDR3 runs 15 residues. CDR3 in DNA: TGTGCCTGGAGTGCACCGGGACAGGGGAACTATGGCTACACCTTC. It yields the protein CAWSAPGQGNYGYTF.